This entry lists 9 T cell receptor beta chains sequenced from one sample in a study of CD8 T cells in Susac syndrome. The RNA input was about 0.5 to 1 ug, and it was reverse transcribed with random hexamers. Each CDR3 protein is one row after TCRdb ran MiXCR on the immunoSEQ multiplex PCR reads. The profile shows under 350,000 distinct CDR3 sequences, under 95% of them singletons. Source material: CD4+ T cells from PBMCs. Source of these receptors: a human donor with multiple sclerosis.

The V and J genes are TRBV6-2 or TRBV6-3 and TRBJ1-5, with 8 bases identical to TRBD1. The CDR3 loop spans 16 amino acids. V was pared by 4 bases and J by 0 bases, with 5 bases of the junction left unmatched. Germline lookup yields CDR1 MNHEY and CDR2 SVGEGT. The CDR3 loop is CASSFGQGPSNQPQHF. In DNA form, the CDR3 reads TGTGCCAGCAGTTTTGGACAGGGCCCTAGCAATCAGCCCCAGCATTTT.

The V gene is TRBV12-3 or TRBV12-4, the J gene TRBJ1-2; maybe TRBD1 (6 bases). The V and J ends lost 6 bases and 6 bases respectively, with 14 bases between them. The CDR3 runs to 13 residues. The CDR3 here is CASRETPGDGYTF. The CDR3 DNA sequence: TGTGCCAGCAGGGAAACACCAGGGGATGGCTACACCTTC.

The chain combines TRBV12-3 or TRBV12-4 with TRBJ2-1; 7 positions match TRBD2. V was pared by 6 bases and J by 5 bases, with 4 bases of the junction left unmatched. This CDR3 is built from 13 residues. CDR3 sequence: CASRGRENNEQFF. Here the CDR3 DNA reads TGTGCCAGCAGGGGGAGGGAAAACAATGAGCAGTTCTTC.

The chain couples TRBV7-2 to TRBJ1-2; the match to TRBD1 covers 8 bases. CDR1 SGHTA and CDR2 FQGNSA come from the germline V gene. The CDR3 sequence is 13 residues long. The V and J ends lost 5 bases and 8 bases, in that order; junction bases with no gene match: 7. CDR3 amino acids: CASSPMDRDGYTF. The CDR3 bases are TGTGCCAGCAGCCCGATGGACAGGGACGGCTACACCTTC.

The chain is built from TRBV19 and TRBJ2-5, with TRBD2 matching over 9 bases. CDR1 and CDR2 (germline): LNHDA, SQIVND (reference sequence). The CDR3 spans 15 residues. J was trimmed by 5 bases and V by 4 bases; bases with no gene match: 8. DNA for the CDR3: TGTGCCAGTAGTACCTCCGGGACTAGCAGGGAGACCCAGTACTTC. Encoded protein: CASSTSGTSRETQYF.

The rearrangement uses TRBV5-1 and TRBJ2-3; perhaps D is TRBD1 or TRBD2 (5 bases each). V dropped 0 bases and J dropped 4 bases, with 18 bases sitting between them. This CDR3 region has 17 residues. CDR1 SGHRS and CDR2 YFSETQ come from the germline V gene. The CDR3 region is CASSLAPLGGGPDTQYF. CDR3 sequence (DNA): TGCGCCAGCAGCTTGGCCCCACTAGGTGGGGGTCCAGATACGCAGTATTTT.

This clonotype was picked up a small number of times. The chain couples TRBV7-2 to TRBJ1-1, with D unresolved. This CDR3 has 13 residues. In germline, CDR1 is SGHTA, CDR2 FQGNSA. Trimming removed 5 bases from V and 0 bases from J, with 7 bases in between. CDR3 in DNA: TGTGCCAGCAGCGCGGTCATGAACACTGAAGCTTTCTTT. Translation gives CASSAVMNTEAFF.

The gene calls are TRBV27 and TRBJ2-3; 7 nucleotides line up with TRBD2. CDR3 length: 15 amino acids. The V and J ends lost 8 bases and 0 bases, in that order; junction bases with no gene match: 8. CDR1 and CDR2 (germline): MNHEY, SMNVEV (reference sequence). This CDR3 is CASAVGRVSTDTQYF. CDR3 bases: TGTGCCAGCGCGGTGGGGAGGGTAAGCACAGATACGCAGTATTTT.

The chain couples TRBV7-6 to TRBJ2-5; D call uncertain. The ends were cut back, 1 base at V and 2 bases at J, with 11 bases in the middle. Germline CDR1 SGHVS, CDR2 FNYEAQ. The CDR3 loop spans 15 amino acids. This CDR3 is CASSLGGRNQETQYF. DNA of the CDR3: TGTGCCAGCAGCTTAGGCGGACGGAATCAAGAGACCCAGTACTTC.